The T cell receptor beta chain under discussion was sequenced for a study of blood T cell repertoires in COVID-19. Study at large: Collection of acute and convalescent COVID-19 samples took place in the United States, Italy and Spain.

Authors' methods: It was from reference gene primer amplification that nucleated cell counts were estimated. Data came from immunoSEQ multiplex PCR; TCRdb stores just in-frame clones and leaves some out. V, J and clone size derive from that table, while D and trimming were established from the DNA sequence. The data hold tens of thousands of clones, with 75% to 90% observed a single time. This clone was detected a few times. The V end was cut by 1 base, the J end by 6 bases, with 5 bases between. The CDR3 has 13 amino acids. Germline loops: CDR1 SGDLS, CDR2 YYNGEE. Sequenced material: peripheral blood. The chain is built from TRBV9 and TRBJ1-6, with D maybe TRBD1 (5 bases). This clonotype originated in a woman aged 65 to 85 with active COVID-19. CDR3 sequence reads: CASSVQGNSPLHF. The CDR3 DNA is TGTGCCAGCAGCGTACAGGGTAATTCACCCCTCCACTTT. Based on the CDR3 plus reference TRBV9 and TRBJ1-6, the full variable domain is DSGVTQTPKHLITATGQRVTLRCSPRSGDLSVYWYQQSLDQGLQFLIQYYNGEERAKGNILERFSAQQFPDLHSELNLSSLELGDSALYFCASSVQGNSPLHFGNGTRLTVT.